The clone carrying this T cell receptor beta chain was seen at least ten times. Its antigen is as yet unknown. This entry comes from a study of Graves' ophthalmopathy and Graves' hyperthyroidism. Study in general: The blood sample was drawn at first diagnosis and before any treatment. Study outcomes and limitations: The model reached 55% to 71% sensitivity and roughly 72% specificity for predicting ophthalmopathy progression.

Scientists amplified the TCR beta CDR3 regions from RNA transcripts. First-round RT-PCR employed HTBI primers, with a second-round multiplex PCR after it. One entry per CDR3 protein results from TCRdb running MiXCR on the multiplex PCR reads. The sample includes 300,000 to 400,000 distinct CDR3 sequences, 17% of them seen just once. This CDR3 is built from 12 residues. V lost 5 bases and J lost 7; bases outside the gene matches: 1. The receptor was isolated from an adult man with Graves' ophthalmopathy. The chain is built from TRBV12-3 or TRBV12-4 and TRBJ2-2; TRBD1 matches at 7 bases. The material sequenced was peripheral blood. CDR3 region: CASSQGDGELFF. The DNA for the CDR3 is TGTGCCAGCAGTCAGGGGGACGGGGAGCTGTTTTTT.